This TCR beta chain came from a study of beta chain features in type 1 diabetes. Deletions cut 6 bases from V and 1 base from J, with 6 bases between. The CDR3 spans 12 residues. Per the germline V gene, CDR1 is KGHSH and CDR2 is LQKENI. As every portion of the isolated RNA was reverse transcribed, the sequencing read expressed TCRB transcripts. Profiled with immunoSEQ multiplex PCR; TCRdb holds only in-frame clones, not every one. In the table there are a few hundred thousand clones, less than 15% of which are singletons. The clonotype comes from a woman aged 18-29 years in good health. The sequencing input was naive CD4+ T cells from blood. V usage is TRBV18 and J usage is TRBJ1-1; D call uncertain. The CDR3 spells CASSRGNTEAFF. In DNA, the CDR3 is TGTGCCAGCTCCCGGGGGAACACTGAAGCTTTCTTT. Full variable domain (outside the CDR3, taken from reference TRBV18 and TRBJ1-1): NAGVMQNPRHLVRRRGQEARLRCSPMKGHSHVYWYRQLPEEGLKFMVYLQKENIIDESGMPKERFSAEFPKEGPSILRIQQVVRGDSAAYFCASSRGNTEAFFGQGTRLTVV.